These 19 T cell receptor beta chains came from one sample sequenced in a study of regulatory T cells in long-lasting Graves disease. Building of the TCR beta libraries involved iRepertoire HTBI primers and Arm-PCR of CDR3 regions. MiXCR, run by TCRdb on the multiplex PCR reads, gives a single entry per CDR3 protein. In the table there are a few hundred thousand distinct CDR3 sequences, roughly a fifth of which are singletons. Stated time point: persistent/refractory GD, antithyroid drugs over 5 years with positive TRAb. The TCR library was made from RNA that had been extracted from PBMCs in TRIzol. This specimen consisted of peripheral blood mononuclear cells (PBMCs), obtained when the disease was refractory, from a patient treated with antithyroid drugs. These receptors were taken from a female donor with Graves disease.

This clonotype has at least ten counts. The CDR3 region has the DNA TGTGCCAGCAGTGCCAGACAGGGGGGGGGGACACCCCTCCACTTT. This translates into CASSARQGGGTPLHF. The genes are TRBV28 and TRBJ1-6, with 9 bases aligning to TRBD1. Germline V CDR1 and CDR2: MDHEN, SYDVKM. V lost 5 bases, J lost 11 bases, and 10 bases stayed unmatched. The CDR3 consists of 15 residues.

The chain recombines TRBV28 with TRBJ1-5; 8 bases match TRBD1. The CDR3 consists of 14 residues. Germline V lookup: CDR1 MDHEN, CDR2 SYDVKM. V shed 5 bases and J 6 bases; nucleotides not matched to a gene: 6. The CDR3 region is CASSLRGLVQPQHF. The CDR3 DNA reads TGTGCCAGCAGTCTCAGGGGGCTCGTTCAGCCCCAGCATTTT.

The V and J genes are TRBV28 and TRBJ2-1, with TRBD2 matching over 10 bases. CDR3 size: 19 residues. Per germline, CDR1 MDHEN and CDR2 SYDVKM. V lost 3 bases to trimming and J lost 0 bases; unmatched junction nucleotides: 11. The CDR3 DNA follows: TGTGCCAGCAGTTTTGGCGGGACTAGCGAGCCCATCTCCTACAATGAGCAGTTCTTC. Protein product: CASSFGGTSEPISYNEQFF.

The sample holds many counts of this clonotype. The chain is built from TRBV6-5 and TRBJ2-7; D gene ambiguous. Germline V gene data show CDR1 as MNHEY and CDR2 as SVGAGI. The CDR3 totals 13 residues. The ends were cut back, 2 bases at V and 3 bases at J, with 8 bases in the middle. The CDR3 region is CASSYLDDYEQYF. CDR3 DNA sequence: TGTGCCAGCAGTTACCTGGACGACTACGAGCAGTACTTC.

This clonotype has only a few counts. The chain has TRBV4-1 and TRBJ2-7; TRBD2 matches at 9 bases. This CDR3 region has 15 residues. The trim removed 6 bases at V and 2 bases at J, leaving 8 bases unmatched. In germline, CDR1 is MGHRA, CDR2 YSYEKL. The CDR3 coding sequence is TGCGCCAGCAGGCTAATAGCGGGAGACACCTACGAGCAGTACTTC. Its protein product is CASRLIAGDTYEQYF.

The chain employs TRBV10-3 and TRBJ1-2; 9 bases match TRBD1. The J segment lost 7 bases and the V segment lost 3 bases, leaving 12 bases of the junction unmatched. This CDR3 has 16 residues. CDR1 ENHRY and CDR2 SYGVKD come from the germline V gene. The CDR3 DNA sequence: TGTGCCATCAGTGACTACCGGGACAGGGTCGCCGGTGGCTACACCTTC. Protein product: CAISDYRDRVAGGYTF.

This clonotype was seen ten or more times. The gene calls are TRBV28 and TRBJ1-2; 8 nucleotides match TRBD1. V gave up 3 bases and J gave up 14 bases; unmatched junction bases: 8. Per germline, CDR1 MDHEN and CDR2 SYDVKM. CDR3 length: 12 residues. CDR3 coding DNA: TGTGCCAGCAGTTTCCTGACAGGGGCGAGTACCTTC. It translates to CASSFLTGASTF.

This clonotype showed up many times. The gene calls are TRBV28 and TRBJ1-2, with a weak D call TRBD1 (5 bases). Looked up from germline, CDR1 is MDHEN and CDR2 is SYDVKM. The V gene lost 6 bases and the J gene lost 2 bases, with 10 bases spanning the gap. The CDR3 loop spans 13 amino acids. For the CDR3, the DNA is TGTGCCAGCAGCGGCGGGGGGAACTATGGCTACACCTTC. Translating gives CASSGGGNYGYTF.

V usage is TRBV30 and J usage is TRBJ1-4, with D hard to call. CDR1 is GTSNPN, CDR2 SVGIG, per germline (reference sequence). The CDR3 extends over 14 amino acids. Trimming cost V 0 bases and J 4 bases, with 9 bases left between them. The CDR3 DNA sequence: TGTGCCTGGAGTGTCGGTCAGAGTAATGAAAAACTGTTTTTT. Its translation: CAWSVGQSNEKLFF.

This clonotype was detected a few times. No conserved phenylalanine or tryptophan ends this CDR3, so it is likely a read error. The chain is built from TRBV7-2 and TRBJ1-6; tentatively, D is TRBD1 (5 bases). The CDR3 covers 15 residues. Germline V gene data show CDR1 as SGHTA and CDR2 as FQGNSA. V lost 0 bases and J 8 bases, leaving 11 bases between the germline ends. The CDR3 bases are TGTGCCAGCAGCTTAGCAGGGGTTATCGATTCACCCCTCCACTCT. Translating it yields CASSLAGVIDSPLHS.

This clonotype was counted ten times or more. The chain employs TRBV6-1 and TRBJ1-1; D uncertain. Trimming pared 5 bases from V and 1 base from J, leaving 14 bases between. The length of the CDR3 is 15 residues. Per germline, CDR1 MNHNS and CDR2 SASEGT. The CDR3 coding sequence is TGTGCCAGCAGTAACCACAGAGGCCCGAACACTGAAGCTTTCTTT. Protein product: CASSNHRGPNTEAFF.

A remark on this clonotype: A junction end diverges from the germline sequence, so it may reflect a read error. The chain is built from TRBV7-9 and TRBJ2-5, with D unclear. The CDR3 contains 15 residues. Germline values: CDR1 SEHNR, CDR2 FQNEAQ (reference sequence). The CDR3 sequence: CASSSNSEPQETLYF. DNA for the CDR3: TGTGCCAGCAGTTCCAACTCGGAGCCGCAAGAGACCCTGTACTTC.

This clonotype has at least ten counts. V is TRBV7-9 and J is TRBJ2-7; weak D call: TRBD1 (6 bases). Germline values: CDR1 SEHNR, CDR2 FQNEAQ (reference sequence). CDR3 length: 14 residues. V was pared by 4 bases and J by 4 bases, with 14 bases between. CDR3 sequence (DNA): TGTGCCAGCAGCTACCAGGGGCTTATTTACGAGCAGTACTTC. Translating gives CASSYQGLIYEQYF.

CDR3 nucleotide sequence: TGTGCCATCAGTATAAGCAATCAGCCCCAGCATTTT. Protein sequence: CAISISNQPQHF. The chain uses TRBV10-3 and TRBJ1-5, with D unresolved. Germline V gene lookup returns CDR1 ENHRY and CDR2 SYGVKD. The CDR3 covers 12 residues. V was clipped by 5 bases and J by 1 base, with 3 bases between them.

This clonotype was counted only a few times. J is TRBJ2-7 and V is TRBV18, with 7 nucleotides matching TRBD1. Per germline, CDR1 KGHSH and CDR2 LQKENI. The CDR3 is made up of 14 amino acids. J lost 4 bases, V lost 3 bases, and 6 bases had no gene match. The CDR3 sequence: CASSPGQANYEQYF. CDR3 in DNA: TGTGCCAGCTCACCCGGACAGGCTAATTACGAGCAGTACTTC.

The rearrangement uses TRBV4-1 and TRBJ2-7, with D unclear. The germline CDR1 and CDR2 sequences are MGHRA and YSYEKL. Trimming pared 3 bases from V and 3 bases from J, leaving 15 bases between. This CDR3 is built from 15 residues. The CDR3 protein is CASSHGLVGNYEQYF. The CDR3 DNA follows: TGCGCCAGCAGCCACGGTTTAGTAGGCAACTACGAGCAGTACTTC.

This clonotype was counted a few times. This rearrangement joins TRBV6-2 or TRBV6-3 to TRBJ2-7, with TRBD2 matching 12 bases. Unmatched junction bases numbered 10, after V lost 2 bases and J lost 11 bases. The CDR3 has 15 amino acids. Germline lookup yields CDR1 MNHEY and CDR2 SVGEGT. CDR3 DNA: TGTGCCAGCAGTTACCAGCGGCTAGCGGGAGGGCCAAAGTACTTC. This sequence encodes CASSYQRLAGGPKYF.

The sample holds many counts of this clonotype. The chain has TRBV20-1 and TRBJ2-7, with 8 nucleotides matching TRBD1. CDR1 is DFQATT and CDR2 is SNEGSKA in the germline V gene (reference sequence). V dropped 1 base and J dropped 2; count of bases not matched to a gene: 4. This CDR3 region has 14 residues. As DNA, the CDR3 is TGCAGTGCTAGAGCCGGGACAGGTACCTACGAGCAGTACTTC. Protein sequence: CSARAGTGTYEQYF.

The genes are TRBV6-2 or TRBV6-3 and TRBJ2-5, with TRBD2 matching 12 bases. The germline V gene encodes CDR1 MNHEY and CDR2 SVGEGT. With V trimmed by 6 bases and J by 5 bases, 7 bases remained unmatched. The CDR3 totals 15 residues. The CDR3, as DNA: TGTGCCAGCAGCCACCTAGCGGGAGGGGGGGAGACCCAGTACTTC. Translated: CASSHLAGGGETQYF.